This T cell receptor (beta chain) comes out of a study of Ad26.COV2.S vaccination and SARS-CoV-2 variants. At the level of the study: The COV1001 Ad26.COV2.S trial arm included the donor. Ad26.COV2.S was injected intramuscularly once or twice, 56 days apart. Study findings and constraints: The TCR breadth and depth analyses may have understated or missed part of the total T cell responses.

Documented treatment: about 20 received Ad26.COV2.S at low or high dose, single or two shots; a few received placebo; per-sample allocation not given. The study sampled participants on day 63 after the first vaccine or placebo injection. In Boston, an adult donor aged 18-55 years took part. About this clone itself: Its antigen is not known.

The CDR3 runs to 15 residues. With 3 bases clipped from V and 3 bases from J, the junction kept 4 bases outside the gene matches. Germline loops: CDR1 LNHDA, CDR2 SQIVND (reference sequence). TCRdb keeps only in-frame clones here, not all; method: immunoSEQ multiplex PCR. The table records hundreds of thousands of clones, roughly nine tenths of them present only once. This clonotype was obtained from a person between 18 and 65 years old who received the Ad26.COV2.S COVID-19 vaccine or a placebo. The chain joins TRBV19 to TRBJ2-1; 8 bases fit TRBD2. The sample consisted of peripheral blood, taken in a trial of Ad26.COV2.S vaccine versus placebo. DNA for the CDR3: TGTGCCAGTAGTATCGGGACTAGTTTCTACAATGAGCAGTTCTTC. Residues: CASSIGTSFYNEQFF. Full variable domain (outside the CDR3, taken from reference TRBV19 and TRBJ2-1): DGGITQSPKYLFRKEGQNVTLSCEQNLNHDAMYWYRQDPGQGLRLIYYSQIVNDFQKGDIAEGYSVSREKKESFPLTVTSAQKNPTAFYLCASSIGTSFYNEQFFGPGTRLTVL.